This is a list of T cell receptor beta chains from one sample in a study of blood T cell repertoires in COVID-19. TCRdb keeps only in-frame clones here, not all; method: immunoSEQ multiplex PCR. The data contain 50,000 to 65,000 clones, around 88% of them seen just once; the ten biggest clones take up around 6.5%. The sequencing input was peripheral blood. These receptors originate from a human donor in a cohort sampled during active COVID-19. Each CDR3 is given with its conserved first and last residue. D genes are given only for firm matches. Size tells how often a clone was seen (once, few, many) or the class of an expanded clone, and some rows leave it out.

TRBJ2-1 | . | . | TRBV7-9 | TGTGCCAGCAGCTCGTTTAGCTCCTACAATGAGCAGTTCTTC | CASSSFSSYNEQFF
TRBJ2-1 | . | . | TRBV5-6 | TGTGCCAGCAGCCGCCCGGGACTTCCTTCCTACAATGAGCAGTTCTTC | CASSRPGLPSYNEQFF
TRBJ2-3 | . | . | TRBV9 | TGTGCCAGCAGCGAGCTAGACCCCAGCACAGATACGCAGTATTTT | CASSELDPSTDTQYF
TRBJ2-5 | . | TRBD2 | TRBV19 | TGTGCCAGTATGGTAGTAGCGGGGGGCCTGGAGACCCAGTACTTC | CASMVVAGGLETQYF
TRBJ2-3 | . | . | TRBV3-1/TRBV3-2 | TGTGCCAGCAGTCCGACTAGTTCCTTCACAGATACGCAGTATTTT | CASSPTSSFTDTQYF
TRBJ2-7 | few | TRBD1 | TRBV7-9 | TGTGCCAGCAGCTTAGGGGGACAGCCTTGGATGTACTTC | CASSLGGQPWMYF
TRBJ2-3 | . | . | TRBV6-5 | TGTGCCAGCATATTAGCGACCGCGGATACGCAGTATTTT | CASILATADTQYF
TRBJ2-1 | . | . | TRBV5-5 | TGTGCCAGCAGCCGTACAGGGAGCTCCTACAATGAGCAGTTCTTC | CASSRTGSSYNEQFF
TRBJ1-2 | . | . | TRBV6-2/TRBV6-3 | TGTGCCAGCAGCCCCCCGGGAGGGTTCTATGGCTACACCTTC | CASSPPGGFYGYTF
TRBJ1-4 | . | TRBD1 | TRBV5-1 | TGCGCCAGCAGCATAGGACAGGGGGAGGAAAAACTGTTTTTT | CASSIGQGEEKLFF
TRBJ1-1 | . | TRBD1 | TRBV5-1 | TGCGCCAGCAGCCGGGACGGACAATGGACAGGGGTGACTGAAGCTTTCTTT | CASSRDGQWTGVTEAFF
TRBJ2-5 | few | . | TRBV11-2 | TGTGCCAGCGGTCTCCGACAGCAAGAGACCCAGTACTTC | CASGLRQQETQYF
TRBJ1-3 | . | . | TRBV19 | TGTGCCAGTAGTGGGCAGCACTCTGGAAACACCATATATTTT | CASSGQHSGNTIYF
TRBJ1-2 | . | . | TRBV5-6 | TGTGCCAGCAGCAGTGGGCCCGACGGTGGCTACACCTTC | CASSSGPDGGYTF
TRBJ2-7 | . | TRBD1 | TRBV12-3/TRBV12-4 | TGTGCCAGCAGACCGTCAGGGGGCTACGAGCAGTACTTC | CASRPSGGYEQYF
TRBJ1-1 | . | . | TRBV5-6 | TGTGCCAGCAGCCCTAGGGGGGGGCGCGTTGAAGCTTTCTTT | CASSPRGGRVEAFF
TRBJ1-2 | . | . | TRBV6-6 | TGTGCCAGCAGTACCCCGGGAGGGAACTATGGCTACACCTTC | CASSTPGGNYGYTF
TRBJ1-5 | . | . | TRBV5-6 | TGTGCCAGCAGCTTGGTGCGGGTCCCCAATCAGCCCCAGCATTTT | CASSLVRVPNQPQHF
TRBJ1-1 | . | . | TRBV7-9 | TGTGCCAGCAGTCCACGGAGGTCCTTGAACACTGAAGCTTTCTTT | CASSPRRSLNTEAFF
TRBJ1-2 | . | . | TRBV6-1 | TGTGCCAGCAGTGAAAAGGGGTCCTATGGCTACACCTTC | CASSEKGSYGYTF
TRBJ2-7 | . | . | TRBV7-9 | TGTGCCAGCAGCCCCAACTACGAGCAGTACTTC | CASSPNYEQYF
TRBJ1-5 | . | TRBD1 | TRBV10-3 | TGTGCCATCAGTGCCGGGACAGCAGTCCATAGCAATCAGCCCCAGCATTTT | CAISAGTAVHSNQPQHF
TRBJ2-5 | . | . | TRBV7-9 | TGTGCCAGCAGCCTGTTTTCGGGGGGCCTCCTTAGGGGCCAGTACTTC | CASSLFSGGLLRGQYF
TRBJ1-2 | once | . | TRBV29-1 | TGCAGCGTTGAAAATAAAACTAACTATGGCTACACCTTC | CSVENKTNYGYTF
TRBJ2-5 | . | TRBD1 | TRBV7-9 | TGTGCCAGCAGCTTTGCAGGGGGCTTGGAGACCCAGTACTTC | CASSFAGGLETQYF
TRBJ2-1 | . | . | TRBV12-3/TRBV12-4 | TGTGCCAGCAGTCCCCTCTCCTACAATGAGCAGTTCTTC | CASSPLSYNEQFF
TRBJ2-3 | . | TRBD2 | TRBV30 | TGTGCCTGGAGCCCGAACGGACTAGCCGCAGATACGCAGTATTTT | CAWSPNGLAADTQYF
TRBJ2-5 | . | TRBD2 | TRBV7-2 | TGTGCCAGCAGTCAAGGGTCCGGGGGGGGCCCCCAAGAGACCCAGTACTTC | CASSQGSGGGPQETQYF
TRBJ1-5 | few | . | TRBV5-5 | TGTGCCAGCAGCCGTCAACAGGGAGATAGCAATCAGCCCCAGCATTTT | CASSRQQGDSNQPQHF
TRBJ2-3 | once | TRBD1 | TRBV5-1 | TGCGCCAGCAGCCCCTGGACAGGGCAAGATACGCAGTATTTT | CASSPWTGQDTQYF
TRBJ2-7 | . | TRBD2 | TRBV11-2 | TGTGCCAGCAGCTTAGATAGCGGGGGATACTACGAGCAGTACTTC | CASSLDSGGYYEQYF
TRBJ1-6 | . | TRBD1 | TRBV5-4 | TGTGCCAGCAGTTCCAGGACAGGGGACAATTCACCCCTCCACTTT | CASSSRTGDNSPLHF
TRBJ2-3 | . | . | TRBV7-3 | TGTGCCAGCAGCTTATTTGGTGGTAGACTCACAGATACGCAGTATTTT | CASSLFGGRLTDTQYF
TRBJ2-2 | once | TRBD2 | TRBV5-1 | TGCGCCAGCAGCCTTACGACTAGCGGGAGAGGTACCGGGGAGCTGTTTTTT | CASSLTTSGRGTGELFF
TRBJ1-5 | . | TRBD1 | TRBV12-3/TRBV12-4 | TGTGCCAGCAGTGGACAGGGATGGCAGCCCCAGCATTTT | CASSGQGWQPQHF
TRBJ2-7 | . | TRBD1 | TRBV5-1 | TGCGCCAGCAGCACCGGACAGGGGGCCTACGAGCAGTACTTC | CASSTGQGAYEQYF
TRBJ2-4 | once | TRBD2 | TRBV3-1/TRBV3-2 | TGTGCCAGCAGCCGCGGACTAGCGGGGGGGAGGGCCAAAAACATTCAGTACTTC | CASSRGLAGGRAKNIQYF
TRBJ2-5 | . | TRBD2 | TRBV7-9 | TGTGCCAGCACCCGGACTAGCGGGGGAGAAGAGACCCAGTACTTC | CASTRTSGGEETQYF
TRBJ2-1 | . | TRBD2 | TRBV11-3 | TGTGCCAGCAGCTTAGGGCGGACTAGCGGGAATTACAATGAGCAGTTCTTC | CASSLGRTSGNYNEQFF
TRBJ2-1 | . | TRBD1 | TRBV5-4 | TGTGCCAGCAGCCCAGGGGGCCTTATGGGTTACAATGAGCAGTTCTTC | CASSPGGLMGYNEQFF
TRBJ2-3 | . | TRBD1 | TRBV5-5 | TGTGCCAGCAGTTTAGGAACCGGGACAGGCACAGATACGCAGTATTTT | CASSLGTGTGTDTQYF
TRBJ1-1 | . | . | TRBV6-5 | TGTGCCAGCAGACCCGGACAGACCATGAACACTGAAGCTTTCTTT | CASRPGQTMNTEAFF
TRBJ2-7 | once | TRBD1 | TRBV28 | TGTGCCAGCAGTTCAGGGGGCGAGACCTCCTACGAGCAGTACTTC | CASSSGGETSYEQYF
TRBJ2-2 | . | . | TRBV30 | TGTGCCTGGAGTCCCTCCTCGGGGGACACCGGGGAGCTGTTTTTT | CAWSPSSGDTGELFF
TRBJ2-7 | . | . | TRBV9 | TGTGCCAGAACAAAAGGGGCAGGGGCGACCTACGAGCAGTACTTC | CARTKGAGATYEQYF
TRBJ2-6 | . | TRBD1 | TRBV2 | TGTGCCAGCAAAGGGACAGGGGTCGGGGCCAACGTCCTGACTTTC | CASKGTGVGANVLTF
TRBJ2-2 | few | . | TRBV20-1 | TGCAGTGCTAGTTCAGGGGCGAGGACCGGGGAGCTGTTTTTT | CSASSGARTGELFF
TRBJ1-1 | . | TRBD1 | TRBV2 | TGTGCCAGCAGCGCCGACAGGGGGACTGAAGCTTTCTTT | CASSADRGTEAFF
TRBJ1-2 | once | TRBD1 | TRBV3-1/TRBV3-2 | TGTGCCAGCAGCCCTTCCAGGGGGCTCGGTGGCTACACCTTC | CASSPSRGLGGYTF
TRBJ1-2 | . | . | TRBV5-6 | TGTGCCAGCAGCTTGGGGCAGAATAACTATGGCTACACCTTC | CASSLGQNNYGYTF
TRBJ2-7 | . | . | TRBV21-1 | TGTGCCAGCAGCTACAGACAGAAGCAGTACTTC | CASSYRQKQYF
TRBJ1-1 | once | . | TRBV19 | TGTGCCAGTAGTTCGCGACAGATCATGAACACTGAAGCTTTCTTT | CASSSRQIMNTEAFF
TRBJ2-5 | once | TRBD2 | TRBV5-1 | TGCGCCAGCAGCCTAACCGGGACTAGCGGGAGGAAAGAGACCCAGTACTTC | CASSLTGTSGRKETQYF